The subject of this entry is one TCR beta chain. Its specificity is not known. The sample comes from a study of neurological immune-mediated disorders. 5'RACE employing 10-nucleotide random UMIs yielded the cDNA. TCRdb re-derived calls from the 5' RACE reads in MiXCR, one entry per CDR3 protein. This sample carries tens of thousands of distinct CDR3 sequences, less than 5.5% of them seen once, and the ten largest clones take 6.9%. The unsorted libraries originated from 2 million PBMCs kept at -80 C. General study findings and limits: Phylogenetic grouping put 18 of 34 multiple sclerosis patients' repertoires into one related-CDR3 cluster, a possible signature. HTLV-1-associated myelopathy displayed the greatest TCR clonal expansion, and multiple sclerosis exhibited the smallest, lower than that of healthy controls.

The CDR3 has 14 residues. V was trimmed by 4 bases and J by 4 bases, leaving 14 bases between them. CDR1 is SGHKS, CDR2 YYEKEE, per germline (reference sequence). This receptor was obtained from a man aged 25 to 40 with multiple sclerosis. The chain combines TRBV5-5 with TRBJ1-1, with D perhaps TRBD1 (5 bases). Material for sequencing was PBMCs. For the CDR3, the DNA is TGTGCCAGCAGCCCCGGGGTGGGGGGCACTGAAGCTTTCTTT. Its protein is CASSPGVGGTEAFF.